One and the same sample provided the 22 T cell receptor beta chains below, sequenced in a study of blood T cells in healthy people across ages. The use of a sample-barcoded 5' primer and a J-beta primer mix characterized a second PCR of about 7 to 12 cycles. Using its own MiXCR run on the 5' RACE reads, TCRdb lists one record per CDR3 protein. In the table there are hundreds of thousands of distinct CDR3 sequences, about 30% of which are singletons. Sequencing was carried out using blood. These receptors came from a woman aged 80 or over in good health.

This clonotype was seen ten or more times. The V call is TRBV7-8, the J call TRBJ1-2; perhaps TRBD1 as D (6 bases). V was pared by 0 bases and J by 6 bases, with 20 bases between. This CDR3 is built from 17 residues. Germline-derived CDR1 and CDR2 are SGHVS and FQNEAQ. The DNA for the CDR3 is TGTGCCAGCAGCTTAGCGCTTCTCAGGGGTTTGGCTCATGGCTACACCTTC. Translated: CASSLALLRGLAHGYTF. Based on the CDR3 plus reference TRBV7-8 and TRBJ1-2, the full variable domain is GAGVSQSPRYKVAKRGQDVALRCDPISGHVSLFWYQQALGQGPEFLTYFQNEAQLDKSGLPSDRFFAERPEGSVSTLKIQRTQQEDSAVYLCASSLALLRGLAHGYTFGSGTRLTVV.

This clonotype was seen ten or more times. CDR3 DNA: TGCGCCAGCAGCTTGGAACAGGGGGTCGGGACCCAGTACTTC. Translated: CASSLEQGVGTQYF. The chain employs TRBV5-1 and TRBJ2-5; the match to TRBD1 covers 8 bases. With 0 bases clipped from V and 7 bases from J, the junction kept 5 bases outside the gene matches. The CDR3 consists of 14 residues. Per the germline V gene, CDR1 is SGHRS and CDR2 is YFSETQ.

Ten or more counts support this clonotype. The chain has TRBV7-2 and TRBJ2-3, with 9 bases matching TRBD2. The germline V gene encodes CDR1 SGHTA and CDR2 FQGNSA. CDR3 length: 15 residues. Trimming at V came to 5 bases and at J to 5 bases, leaving 8 bases not matched to a gene. CDR3: CASSAGGRGQDTQYF. The CDR3 bases are TGTGCCAGCAGCGCGGGGGGGCGGGGGCAAGATACGCAGTATTTT. Full variable domain (missing parts from reference TRBV7-2 and TRBJ2-3): GAGVSQSPSNKVTEKGKDVELRCDPISGHTALYWYRQSLGQGLEFLIYFQGNSAPDKSGLPSDRFSAERTGGSVSTLTIQRTQQEDSAVYLCASSAGGRGQDTQYFGPGTRLTVL.

The chain links TRBV18 to TRBJ2-2, with TRBD1 matching over 9 bases. Germline CDR1 is KGHSH and CDR2 is LQKENI. V was clipped by 5 bases and J by 5 bases; unmatched bases: 9. This CDR3 contains 16 residues. The CDR3 coding sequence is TGTGCCAGCTCATCGGACAGGGACAGGGTTACCGGGGAGCTGTTTTTT. This codes for CASSSDRDRVTGELFF.

Comment on this clonotype: The junction differs from germline at one of its ends, possibly a read error. V gene TRBV5-1 combines with J gene TRBJ2-1; D gene uncertain. CDR1 is SGHRS, CDR2 YFSETQ, per germline. The CDR3 has 16 amino acids. CDR3 protein: CASGLRTGSSYNEQFF. The DNA for the CDR3 is TGCGCCAGCGGCTTGAGAACGGGCAGCTCCTACAATGAGCAGTTCTTC.

This chain uses TRBV6-1 with TRBJ2-3, with 8 nucleotides matching TRBD1. CDR1 MNHNS and CDR2 SASEGT come from the germline V gene. The V segment lost 8 bases and the J segment 4 bases; nucleotides outside the gene matches: 11. The CDR3 consists of 15 residues. The CDR3 DNA reads as TGTGCCAGCCTCGAGGGCAGGGGGCTTTCAGATACGCAGTATTTT. Translation: CASLEGRGLSDTQYF.

This clonotype was recorded at least ten times. The CDR3 coding sequence is TGTGCCAGCAGCTGGACAGGACGAGCCTACGAGCAGTACTTC. This codes for CASSWTGRAYEQYF. V usage is TRBV6-2 or TRBV6-3 and J usage is TRBJ2-7; 7 bases line up with TRBD1. The CDR3 is made up of 14 amino acids. The V gene's germline CDR1 is MNHEY and CDR2 SVGEGT. V shed 6 bases, J shed 2 bases, and the junction held 7 bases outside the gene matches.

This clonotype has only a few counts. V usage is TRBV18 and J usage is TRBJ2-1; 9 positions agree with TRBD1. The CDR3 loop spans 14 amino acids. V lost 1 base to trimming and J lost 6 bases; unmatched junction nucleotides: 1. Germline CDR1 is KGHSH and CDR2 is LQKENI. The CDR3: CASSPRDRANEQFF. DNA of the CDR3: TGTGCCAGCTCACCACGGGACAGGGCCAATGAGCAGTTCTTC. Filled out from reference TRBV18 and TRBJ2-1, the complete variable domain reads NAGVMQNPRHLVRRRGQEARLRCSPMKGHSHVYWYRQLPEEGLKFMVYLQKENIIDESGMPKERFSAEFPKEGPSILRIQQVVRGDSAAYFCASSPRDRANEQFFGPGTRLTVL.

This clonotype was found many times. The genes are TRBV18 and TRBJ2-7; tentatively, D is TRBD2 (5 bases). This CDR3 region has 12 residues. The V gene's germline CDR1 is KGHSH and CDR2 LQKENI. Deletions cut 5 bases from V and 5 bases from J, with 10 bases between. Here the CDR3 reads CASSTIGNEQYF. CDR3 nucleotide sequence: TGTGCCAGCTCAACGATCGGGAACGAGCAGTACTTC.

This clonotype was counted many times. V is TRBV3-1 and J is TRBJ2-7; D remains unclear. The CDR3 has 14 amino acids. V lost 1 base and J 3 bases, leaving 10 bases between the germline ends. Germline V lookup: CDR1 LGHDT, CDR2 YNNKEL (reference sequence). Written as DNA, the CDR3 is TGTGCCAGCAGCCAAGTACAGACGGGCTACGAGCAGTACTTC. It translates to CASSQVQTGYEQYF.

The chain links TRBV7-9 to TRBJ2-3; either TRBD1 or TRBD2 may fit D (5 bases each). Germline values: CDR1 SEHNR, CDR2 FQNEAQ (reference sequence). Deletions cut 5 bases from V and 2 bases from J, with 17 bases between. This CDR3 spans 16 amino acids. This CDR3 reads CASSPIPRDPTDTQYF. CDR3 in DNA: TGTGCCAGCAGCCCCATTCCCAGGGACCCCACAGATACGCAGTATTTT.

In this sample, this clonotype turned up many times. The chain combines TRBV6-2 or TRBV6-3 with TRBJ2-6; TRBD1 matches 8 bases. The CDR3 is made up of 18 amino acids. Germline V gene lookup returns CDR1 MNHEY and CDR2 SVGEGT. With V trimmed by 3 bases and J by 4 bases, 11 bases remained unmatched. The CDR3 DNA reads as TGTGCCAGCAGTTATCCTGAGACAGGGGAGACCGGGGCCAACGTCCTGACTTTC. It codes for CASSYPETGETGANVLTF.

The table lists this clonotype with a few counts. The junction shows a germline mismatch at one end, possibly a read error. The rearrangement links TRBV29-1 to TRBJ1-4; D is ambiguous. This CDR3 contains 10 residues. Germline CDR1 SQVTM, CDR2 ANQGSEA. The CDR3 DNA is TGCAGCGTTGAGAGTGAAAAACGGTTTTTT. This codes for CSVESEKRFF.

On this clonotype: Given a much more abundant clone one base away, this may be a read error. The rearrangement uses TRBV12-3 or TRBV12-4 and TRBJ2-3, with TRBD2 identical over 7 bases. The CDR3 runs to 16 residues. The CDR3 DNA reads as TGTGCCAGCAGTCTGACTTTGGGAGGGTCCTCAGATGCGCAGTATTTT. Its protein product is CASSLTLGGSSDAQYF.

This clonotype was recorded many times. V usage is TRBV9 and J usage is TRBJ2-1, with D tentatively TRBD2 (5 bases). There are 16 residues in the CDR3. V lost 0 bases, J lost 0 bases, and 10 bases lay in between. Per the germline V gene, CDR1 is SGDLS and CDR2 is YYNGEE. Written as DNA, the CDR3 is TGTGCCAGCAGCGTAGACGGGATCCTCTCCTACAATGAGCAGTTCTTC. Its translation: CASSVDGILSYNEQFF.

This clonotype was observed at least ten times. The rearrangement joins TRBV19 to TRBJ2-7; TRBD2 agrees at 8 bases. The CDR3 loop spans 15 amino acids. Germline-derived CDR1 and CDR2 are LNHDA and SQIVND (reference sequence). The V gene end was trimmed by 7 bases and the J gene end by 4 bases; junction bases not matched to a gene: 12. CDR3 coding DNA: TGTGCCAGTATCGGAGTGCGAGCGGGGGATTACGAGCAGTACTTC. Amino acids: CASIGVRAGDYEQYF.

Details on this clonotype: Germline is not matched at one junction end, which may reflect a read error. V gene TRBV7-9 combines with J gene TRBJ2-1, with TRBD2 matching over 7 bases. The J call is doubtful: the DNA matches TRBJ2-7 better. This CDR3 spans 16 amino acids. Germline V gene data show CDR1 as SEHNR and CDR2 as FQNEAQ (reference sequence). The CDR3, as DNA: TGTACCAGCAGCTTAAGTGGGGGGGGGTCCTACAATGAGCAGTACTTC. Translation: CTSSLSGGGSYNEQYF.

This clonotype showed up just a few times. The chain is built from TRBV18 and TRBJ1-2, with D maybe TRBD1 (6 bases). Germline loops: CDR1 KGHSH, CDR2 LQKENI. Trimming removed 4 bases at V and 8 bases at J, with 14 bases between. The CDR3 has 13 residues. The CDR3: CASSRVQGIGYTF. The CDR3 DNA reads TGTGCCAGCTCACGGGTACAGGGTATCGGCTACACCTTC.

This clonotype came up many times. The J gene is TRBJ2-3, the V gene TRBV12-3 or TRBV12-4; unclear D gene. The CDR3 covers 14 residues. V was clipped by 3 bases and J by 0 bases, with 7 bases between them. Here the CDR3 reads CASSFMPSTDTQYF. CDR3 coding DNA: TGTGCCAGCAGTTTCATGCCTAGCACAGATACGCAGTATTTT.

V and J are TRBV7-9 and TRBJ1-6; 9 bases align to TRBD1. CDR1 and CDR2 (germline): SEHNR, FQNEAQ (reference sequence). This CDR3 spans 14 amino acids. V shed 6 bases and J 7 bases; nucleotides not matched to a gene: 4. The CDR3 coding sequence is TGTGCCAGCAGGGGTACAGGGGGCAATTCACCCCTCCACTTT. This gives the protein CASRGTGGNSPLHF.

This clonotype was picked up a small number of times. The gene calls are TRBV5-1 and TRBJ2-1; 10 nucleotides line up with TRBD2. The CDR3 totals 18 residues. V dropped 0 bases and J dropped 6; count of bases not matched to a gene: 12. In germline, CDR1 is SGHRS, CDR2 YFSETQ. The CDR3 sequence: CASSLDTPGAGGRNEQFF. CDR3 nucleotide sequence: TGCGCCAGCAGCTTGGACACCCCAGGAGCGGGGGGGCGCAATGAGCAGTTCTTC.

There are a few counts of this clonotype. Given a much more abundant clone one base away, this may be a read error. This chain joins TRBV28 and TRBJ1-2, with TRBD1 matching over 7 bases. V was pared by 6 bases and J by 5 bases, with 9 bases of the junction left unmatched. The CDR3 contains 14 residues. The V gene's germline CDR1 is MDHEN and CDR2 SYDVKM. Written as DNA, the CDR3 is TGTGCCAGCAGGTTACCGCAGGGGGGATATGGCTACACCTTC. Amino acids: CASRLPQGGYGYTF.